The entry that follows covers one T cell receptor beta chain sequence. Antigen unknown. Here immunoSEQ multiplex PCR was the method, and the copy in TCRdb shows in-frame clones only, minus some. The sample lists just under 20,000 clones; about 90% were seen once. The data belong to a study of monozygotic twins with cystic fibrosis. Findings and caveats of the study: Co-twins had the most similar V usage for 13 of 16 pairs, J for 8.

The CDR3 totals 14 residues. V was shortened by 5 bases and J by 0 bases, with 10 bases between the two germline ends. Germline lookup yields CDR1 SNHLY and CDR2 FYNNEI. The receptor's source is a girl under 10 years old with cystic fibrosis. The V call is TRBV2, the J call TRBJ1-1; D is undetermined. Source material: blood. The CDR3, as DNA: TGTGCCAGCAGTTACAGCGTTCTGAACACTGAAGCTTTCTTT. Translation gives CASSYSVLNTEAFF.